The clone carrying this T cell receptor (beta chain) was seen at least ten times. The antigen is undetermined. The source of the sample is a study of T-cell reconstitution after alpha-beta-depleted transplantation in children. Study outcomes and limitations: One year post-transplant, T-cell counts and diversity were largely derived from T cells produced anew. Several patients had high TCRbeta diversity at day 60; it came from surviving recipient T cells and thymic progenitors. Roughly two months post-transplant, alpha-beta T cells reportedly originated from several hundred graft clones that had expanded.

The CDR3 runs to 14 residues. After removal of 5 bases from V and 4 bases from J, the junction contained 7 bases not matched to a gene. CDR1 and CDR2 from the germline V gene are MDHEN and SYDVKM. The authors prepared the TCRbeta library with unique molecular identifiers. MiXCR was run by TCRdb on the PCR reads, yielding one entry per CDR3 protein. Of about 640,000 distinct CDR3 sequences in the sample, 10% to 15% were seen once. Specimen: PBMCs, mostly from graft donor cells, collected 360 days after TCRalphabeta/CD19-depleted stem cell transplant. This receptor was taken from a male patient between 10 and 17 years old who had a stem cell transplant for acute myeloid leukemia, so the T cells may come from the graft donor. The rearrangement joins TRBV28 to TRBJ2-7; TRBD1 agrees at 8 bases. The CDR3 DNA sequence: TGTGCCAGCAGTCTACAGGGGGTTCAGTACGAGCAGTACTTC. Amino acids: CASSLQGVQYEQYF.